Described below is a single T cell receptor beta chain sequence and its context. The CDR3 runs 14 residues. Germline V gene sequence: CDR1 SEHNR, CDR2 FQNEAQ (reference sequence). Trimming cost V 1 base and J 1 base, with 5 bases left between them. The table came from immunoSEQ multiplex PCR; TCRdb's copy has only in-frame clones and leaves some out. The sample has 300,000 to 350,000 clones; roughly nine tenths are singletons. This specimen comes from a study of blood T cell repertoires in COVID-19. About the study: Samples taken during acute and convalescent COVID-19 were collected in the United States, Italy and Spain. T cells, B-cell-depleted T cells, or PBMCs provided the cDNA or gDNA that served as material.

The sequence came from a man in his late teens or twenties with active or convalescent COVID-19. The sequenced material came from peripheral blood. The chain employs TRBV7-9 and TRBJ2-1; tentative D call: TRBD2 (5 bases). In DNA form, the CDR3 reads TGTGCCAGCAGCTTAGGGAGGTCCTACAATGAGCAGTTCTTC. Its translation is CASSLGRSYNEQFF.